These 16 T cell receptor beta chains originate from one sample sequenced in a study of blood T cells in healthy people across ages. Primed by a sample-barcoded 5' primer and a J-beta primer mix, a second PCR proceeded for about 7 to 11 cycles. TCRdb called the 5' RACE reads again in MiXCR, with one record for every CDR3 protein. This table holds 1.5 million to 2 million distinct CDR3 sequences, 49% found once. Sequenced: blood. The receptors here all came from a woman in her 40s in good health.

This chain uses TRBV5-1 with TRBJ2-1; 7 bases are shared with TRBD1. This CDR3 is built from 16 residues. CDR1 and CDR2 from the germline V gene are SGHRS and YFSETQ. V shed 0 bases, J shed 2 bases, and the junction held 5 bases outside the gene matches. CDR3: CASSLERDRTYNEQFF. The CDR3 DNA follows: TGCGCCAGCAGCTTGGAACGGGACAGAACCTACAATGAGCAGTTCTTC. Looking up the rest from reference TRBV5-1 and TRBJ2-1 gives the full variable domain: KAGVTQTPRYLIKTRGQQVTLSCSPISGHRSVSWYQQTPGQGLQFLFEYFSETQRNKGNFPGRFSGRQFSNSRSEMNVSTLELGDSALYLCASSLERDRTYNEQFFGPGTRLTVL.

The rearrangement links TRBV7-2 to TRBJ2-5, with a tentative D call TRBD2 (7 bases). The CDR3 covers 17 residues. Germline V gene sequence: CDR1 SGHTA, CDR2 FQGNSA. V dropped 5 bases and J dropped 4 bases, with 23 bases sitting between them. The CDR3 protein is CASSPPKGGPRGETQYF. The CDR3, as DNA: TGTGCCAGCAGCCCCCCTAAGGGGGGGCCTAGGGGAGAGACCCAGTACTTC.

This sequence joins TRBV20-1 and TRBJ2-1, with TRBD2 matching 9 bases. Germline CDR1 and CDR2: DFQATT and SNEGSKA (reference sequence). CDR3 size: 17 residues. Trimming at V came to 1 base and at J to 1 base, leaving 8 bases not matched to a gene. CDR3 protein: CSARGELAGLSYNEQFF. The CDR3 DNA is TGCAGTGCTAGAGGGGAGCTAGCGGGGTTATCCTACAATGAGCAGTTCTTC.

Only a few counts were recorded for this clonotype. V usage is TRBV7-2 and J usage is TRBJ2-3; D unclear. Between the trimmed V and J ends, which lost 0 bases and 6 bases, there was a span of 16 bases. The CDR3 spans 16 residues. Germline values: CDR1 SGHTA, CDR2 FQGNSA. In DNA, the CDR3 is TGTGCCAGCAGCTTAGCGCCTGTCCGGGTTCGGGATACGCAGTATTTT. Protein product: CASSLAPVRVRDTQYF.

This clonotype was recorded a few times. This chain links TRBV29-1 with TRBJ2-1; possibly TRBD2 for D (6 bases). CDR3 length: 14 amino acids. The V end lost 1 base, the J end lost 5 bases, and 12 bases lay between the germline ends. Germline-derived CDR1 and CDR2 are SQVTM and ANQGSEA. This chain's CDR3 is CSVEGRGFNNEQFF. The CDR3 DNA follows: TGCAGCGTTGAAGGGCGGGGTTTCAACAATGAGCAGTTCTTC.

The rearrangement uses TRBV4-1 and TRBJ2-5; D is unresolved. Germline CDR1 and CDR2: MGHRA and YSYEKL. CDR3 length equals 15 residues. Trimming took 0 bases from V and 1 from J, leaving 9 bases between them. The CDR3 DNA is TGCGCCAGCAGCCAAGATATCAGGACCCAAGAGACCCAGTACTTC. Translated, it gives CASSQDIRTQETQYF.

CDR3 sequence (DNA): TGTGCCAGCAGCGACCGCGTCGGGGGCGATGAGCAGTTCTTC. It encodes CASSDRVGGDEQFF. V usage is TRBV6-2 or TRBV6-3 and J usage is TRBJ2-1; D assignment may be TRBD1 or TRBD2 (6 bases each). Germline lookup yields CDR1 MNHEY and CDR2 SVGEGT. The CDR3 totals 14 residues. Trimming shortened V by 6 bases and J by 8 bases, and 17 bases separated the two germline ends.

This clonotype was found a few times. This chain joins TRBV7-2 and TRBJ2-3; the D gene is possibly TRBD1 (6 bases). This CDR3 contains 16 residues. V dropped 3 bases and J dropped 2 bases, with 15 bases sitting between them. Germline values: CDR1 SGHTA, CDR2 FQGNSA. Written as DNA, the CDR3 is TGTGCCAGCAGCTTGGTCCGGGACACTAACACAGATACGCAGTATTTT. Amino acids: CASSLVRDTNTDTQYF.

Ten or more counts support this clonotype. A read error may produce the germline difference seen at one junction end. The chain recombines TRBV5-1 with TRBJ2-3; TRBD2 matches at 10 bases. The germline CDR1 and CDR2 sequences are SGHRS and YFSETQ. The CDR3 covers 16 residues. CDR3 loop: CASSPGLAGGTDTQYF. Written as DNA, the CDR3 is TGTGCCAGCAGTCCCGGTTTAGCGGGGGGCACGGATACGCAGTATTTT.

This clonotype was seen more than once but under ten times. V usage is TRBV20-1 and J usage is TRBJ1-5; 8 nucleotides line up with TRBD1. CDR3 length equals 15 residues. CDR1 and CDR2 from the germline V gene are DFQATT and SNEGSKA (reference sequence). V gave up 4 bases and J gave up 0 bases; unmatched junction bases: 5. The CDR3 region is CSAKDRVYSNQPQHF. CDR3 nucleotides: TGCAGTGCTAAGGACAGGGTGTATAGCAATCAGCCCCAGCATTTT.

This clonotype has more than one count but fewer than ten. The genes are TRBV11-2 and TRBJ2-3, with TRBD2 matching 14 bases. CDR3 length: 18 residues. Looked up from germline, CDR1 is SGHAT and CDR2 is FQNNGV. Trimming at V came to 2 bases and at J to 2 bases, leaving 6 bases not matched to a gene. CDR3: CASSLMGLAGDPTDTQYF. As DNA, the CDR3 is TGTGCCAGCAGCTTAATGGGACTAGCGGGGGACCCCACAGATACGCAGTATTTT.

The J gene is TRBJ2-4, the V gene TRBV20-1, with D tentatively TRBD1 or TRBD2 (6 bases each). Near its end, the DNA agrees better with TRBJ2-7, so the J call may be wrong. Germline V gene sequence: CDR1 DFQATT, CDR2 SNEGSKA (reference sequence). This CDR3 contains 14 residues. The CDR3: CSASKGGSAYEQYF. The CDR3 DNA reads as TGCAGTGCTAGTAAGGGGGGCAGCGCCTACGAGCAGTACTTC.

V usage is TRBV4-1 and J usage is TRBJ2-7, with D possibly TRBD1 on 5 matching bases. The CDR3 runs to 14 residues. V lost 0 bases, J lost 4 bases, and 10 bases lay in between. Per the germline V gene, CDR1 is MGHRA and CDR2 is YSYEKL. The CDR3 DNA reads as TGCGCCAGCAGCCAAGAGTCAGGGAAATACGAGCAGTACTTC. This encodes CASSQESGKYEQYF.

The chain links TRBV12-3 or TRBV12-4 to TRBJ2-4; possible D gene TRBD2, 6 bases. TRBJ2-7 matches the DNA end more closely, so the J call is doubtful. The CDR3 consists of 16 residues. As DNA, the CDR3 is TGTGCCAGCAGCCCCCGTGGGGGGTTATCCGCCTACGAGCAGTACTTC. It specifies CASSPRGGLSAYEQYF.

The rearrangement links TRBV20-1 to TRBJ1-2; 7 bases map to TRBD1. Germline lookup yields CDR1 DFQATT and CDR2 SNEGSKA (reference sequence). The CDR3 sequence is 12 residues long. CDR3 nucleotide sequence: TGCAGGGCTCTGACAGGGTATAATGGCTACACCTTC. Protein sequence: CRALTGYNGYTF.

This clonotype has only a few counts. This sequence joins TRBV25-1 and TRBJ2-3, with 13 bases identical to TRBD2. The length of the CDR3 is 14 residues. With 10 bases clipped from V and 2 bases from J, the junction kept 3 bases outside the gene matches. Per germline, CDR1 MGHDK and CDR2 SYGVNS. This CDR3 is CATGLAGDTDTQYF. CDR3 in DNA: TGTGCCACCGGACTAGCGGGGGACACAGATACGCAGTATTTT.